This T cell receptor beta chain was captured in a study of cytomegalovirus exposure and HLA in healthy donors listed by TCRdb under 2017. For the study in its entirety: An earlier analysis of some 500 of the donors reported 250 to 350 Gb of sequence data and roughly 110 million unique TCR beta sequences from 150 million to 200 million T cells. About five DR-DQ haplotypes were handled as single units for association and clustering because linkage in the cohort was strong. The number of typed donors differed by locus: roughly 629-640 for A, B, C, DRB1 and DQB1; some 540 for DQA1; some 610 for DPA1; and roughly 490 for DPB1. Of the 300 to 500 genotyped donors, 65% to 90% were placed in the genetic ancestry cluster associated with self-reported Caucasian donors. A later analysis re-analyzed previously published TCR beta repertoires from 600 to 850 donors and added high-resolution HLA genotyping to study TCR occurrence patterns. Donor age, sex, ethnicity and CMV serostatus were collected together with the repertoire data. The later analysis used no new phenotypic data to find candidate immune exposures, relying instead on TCR beta sequences and their occurrence across donors. In a later genetic analysis, genome-wide SNP genotypes for about 65% of the 666 donors were used, and that subset was treated as a discovery cohort. Every discovery cohort repertoire had been produced on one sequencing platform. HLA typing covered class I and class II loci at four-digit resolution. On average, 235,054 unique TCR beta nucleotide sequences were sequenced per donor among 398 genotyped donors of the cohort, with 15% to 20% of those sequences being non-productive. Using immunosequencing, the study profiled T cell repertoires from 666 subjects and related those repertoires to cytomegalovirus serostatus. An earlier analysis of several hundred of the donors applied high-throughput TCR beta sequencing to assess whether each TCR beta V gene segment acted as functional or pseudogenic. The study aimed to test whether cataloging public T cell receptors could reveal signatures of past pathogen exposure. Approximately 300 gigabases of sequencing data and around 80 million unique TCR sequences made up an early release that covered approximately 700 HLA-typed donors. In addition to the first cohort of around 670 subjects, a separate validation cohort of about 120 different subjects was used. The study combined high-throughput TCR immunosequencing, statistical association of individual TCRs with disease status, and machine learning to predict cytomegalovirus infection status. Overall results and qualifications from the work: In a later analysis, the rate of TCR association differed among HLA loci, with DRB1 alleles having the most associated TCRs and HLA-C alleles having the fewest. A later analysis reported that several top co-occurrence clusters appeared linked to parvovirus B19, influenza, CMV and Epstein-Barr virus. Assigning TCR associations to individual alleles was difficult when HLA alleles, especially DR and DQ, strongly co-occurred. In this cohort, only TCR beta chains were sequenced, and detectable features were limited by the absence of alpha or paired-chain data. A later genetic analysis associated a missense DCLRE1C variant with V-gene and J-gene trimming of TCR beta chains, and an independent cohort replicated the association. Some IMGT-functional V segments, including TRBV6-2 and TRBV6-3, could not be told apart with the 87-base-pair reads, so those segments were excluded. According to a later analysis, most CMV-associated TCR beta chains appeared to be HLA-restricted, and the HLA associations seemed to be driven largely by CMV exposure. While some public TCRs were present in many individuals, most TCR sequences turned up only very rarely across donors. In an earlier analysis of some 640 of the donors, most TCR beta V segments were observed in productive rearrangements about 87% or about 30% of the time, broadly matching IMGT annotations. A later analysis associated 15,000 or so TCR beta sequences with specific HLA alleles at a false discovery rate of 0.05. In a later analysis, HLA-associated TCR beta chains were found to be more clonally expanded and to have lower generation probabilities than equally common non-associated chains. In both the original and validation cohorts, the classifier was reported to diagnose cytomegalovirus status with high specificity and sensitivity. Because counts were too low, some 16 rarely observed V segments, including chromosome 9 orphons, were excluded from the earlier analysis of several hundred of the donors. Roughly uniform sequencing depth across donors was assumed in presence/absence analyses, although this assumption may not hold. Correlated functional status among segregating V segments might be attributable to linkage disequilibrium, but an unknown experimental factor could not be ruled out. A total of fewer than 200 TCR beta chains were listed by the study as associated with cytomegalovirus. Because HLA typing was missing for some donors at each locus, association tests included only the typed subset. A cluster of highly shared sequence variants was judged likely to be a technical artifact of the sequencing pipeline. For the cohort, immune exposure information was limited to CMV serostatus. A further reported finding was that TCR beta sequences accurately predicted the HLA-A and HLA-B alleles for most subjects in the first cohort. Three of the identified cytomegalovirus-associated TCR beta chains were confirmed in vitro to be specific for cytomegalovirus antigens. In a later genetic analysis, fewer N-insertions in productive TCRs were reported among donors in an Asian-associated ancestry cluster than the approximately 710-donor mean. It was suggested by the authors that the approach could potentially be generalized to other disease states and immunological phenotypes.

The CDR3 contains 18 residues, cysteine and phenylalanine counted. Solely the CDR3 DNA is kept, with 54 bases framed from the first base. V loses 0 bases of germline sequence and J loses 7 bases, and the interval between the two ends is 24 bases. The germline V gene (reference sequence) provides CDR1 SGHKS and CDR2 YYEKEE. Libraries were made using the immunoSEQ multiplex PCR assay. A mixture of 60 forward primers for TCR Vbeta segments and 13 reverse primers for TCR Jbeta segments was used in the multiplex PCR. The CDR3 region of rearranged TCR beta genes was amplified from genomic DNA with a multiplex PCR assay. The amplified TCR beta libraries were sequenced on the Illumina HiSeq System as 87-base-pair reads. Concerning the study's data processing: A later analysis tallied approximately 87 million unique TCR beta chains across the 550 to 850 repertoires, and 10 million to 11 million of those chains were shared by two or more donors. A nearest-neighbor algorithm error-corrected the raw reads and collapsed the reads into unique sequences, merging closely related sequences to remove PCR and sequencing errors. CDR3 sequences were aligned to IMGT reference sequences to assign V, D and J gene segments. For a sequence to be retained, a match of at least six nucleotides to both a V gene segment and a J gene segment was required. Rearrangements were called productive when the CDR3 lacked stop codons and stayed in frame with V and J; all others were non-productive. CDR3 was defined by IMGT convention, running from the second conserved V-encoded cysteine to the conserved J-encoded phenylalanine. In an earlier analysis of 587 of the donors, sequences lacking an unambiguous match to a single V gene segment were excluded. An earlier analysis of a few hundred of the donors classified V segments as functional when productive rearrangements were above 56.7% and as segregating when the standard deviation between donors was above 5%. A statistical classification framework was developed to diagnose cytomegalovirus status using the catalog of TCR beta chain sequences. In a later analysis, V and J genes were assigned by comparing TCR nucleotide sequences against IMGT/GENE-DB human TR gene sequences. The TCRdist pipeline was used in a later analysis to assign CDR3 sequences and most-parsimonious VDJ recombination scenarios. In a later analysis, every TCR beta chain was defined by the combination of its CDR3 amino acid sequence and its V-gene family, and reads without a unique V-gene family were dropped. As a way to deal with suspected cross-contamination and a sequencing artifact, a later analysis dropped roughly 620 nucleotide sequences that were highly shared and had low generation probability. In a later analysis, a clonal expansion index for each public chain was calculated from normalized within-repertoire ranks of inferred template counts. In a later analysis, generation probabilities were computed with a VDJ recombination model fitted to out-of-frame rearrangements, and the resulting probabilities were checked against IGoR. Hypergeometric tests were used in a later analysis to score TCR-TCR, TCR-HLA and TCR-CMV co-occurrence, with a repertoire-size bias correction applied to the TCR pairs. In a later analysis, false discovery rates were estimated by permuting HLA or CMV assignments 20 times. A later analysis grouped co-occurring TCRs with DBSCAN, adding TCRdist sequence similarity when clustering within HLA-allele-positive subsets. Repertoires with fewer than 30,000 or more than 120,000 public chains were left out of co-occurrence clustering, as were a handful of repertoires with anomalous nucleotide sharing. This immuneACCESS table, as held by TCRdb, lists in-frame sequences with V and J called but not all clones. Of the missing ones, under half trace to an unresolved V gene in checked studies; the others have no known cause. V and J calls and clone size follow that table, whereas D and trimming were derived from the DNA. This sample has about 190,000 clones in its table, and around 81% of those were observed once. Clones ranked in the top ten supply about 2% of the sample.

As to this clone: No cognate antigen has been identified for it. Within one base of it there is no much larger clone, and no base qualities were kept.

The cohort comprised several hundred healthy bone marrow donors. Cohort members were all nominally healthy when sampled, although unrecorded immune exposures were likely present. The donor tested CMV seropositive, placing the donor among the roughly 270 seropositive members of the cohort. Every donor gave a peripheral blood sample, and the peripheral blood mononuclear cells from that sample were used for TCR beta sequencing. Genomic DNA extraction from the blood cell samples was performed with the Qiagen DNeasy Blood Extraction Kit. This receptor chain uses TRBV5-5 and TRBJ2-3; 5 matching bases give a weak D call of TRBD1. The sequenced sample was PBMCs. The TCR was taken from a woman between 18 and 29 years old in good health and CMV-seropositive. The DNA reads TGTGCCAGCAGCTTGGGCCTCTCGACAGACCGTTCTGCGAATACGCAGTATTTT. Its protein is CASSLGLSTDRSANTQYF.